Reported below is one TCR beta chain. The antigen remains undetermined. The data originate from a study of Ad26.COV2.S vaccination and SARS-CoV-2 variants. Study background: It was the COV1001 Ad26.COV2.S trial arm that included the donor. Intramuscular Ad26.COV2.S at 5x10^10 or 1x10^11 viral particles. The study's findings and limits: Total T cell responses were possibly underestimated by TCR breadth and depth analyses.

The V gene end was trimmed by 5 bases and the J gene end by 7 bases; junction bases not matched to a gene: 12. Germline lookup yields CDR1 SNHLY and CDR2 FYNNEI. This CDR3 is built from 16 residues. The repertoire was sequenced with immunoSEQ multiplex PCR; TCRdb's copy has only in-frame clones and lacks some. This sample has over 400,000 clones; roughly nine tenths occur once, and the top ten carry approximately 2.5%. The treatment here: about 20 received Ad26.COV2.S at low or high dose, single or two shots; about 5 received placebo; per-sample allocation not given. The investigators took samples on day 63 after the first vaccine or placebo injection.

This sequence originates from a person aged 18-65 years who received the Ad26.COV2.S COVID-19 vaccine or a placebo. The chain uses TRBV2 and TRBJ2-7; 12 bases are a match to TRBD2. This specimen consisted of peripheral blood, obtained in a trial of Ad26.COV2.S vaccine versus placebo. CDR3 region: CASSLYSLAGGGEQYV. CDR3 coding DNA: TGTGCCAGCAGTCTATACTCTCTAGCGGGAGGGGGGGAGCAGTACGTC.